This TCR beta chain was captured in a study of T cell responses to AZD1222 COVID-19 vaccine (dated by TCRdb to about 2021). As for the study more broadly: AZD1222 recipients with second doses at about 4 weeks or about 12 weeks were pooled, because spike-specific TCR depth and breadth did not differ between schedules. A total of 230 to 250 trial participants underwent TCR sequencing, of whom some 210 received two doses of AZD1222 and about 25 received two doses of the MenACWY control vaccine. Trial participants were enrolled by age into 18-55, 56-69 and 70-plus year subgroups, with around 150, 28 and 57 TCR-sequenced participants respectively. Findings and caveats that apply to the study as a whole: The 56-69-year group was small, and its depth increase did not reach significance, likely because of low power. A significant rise in spike-specific TCR breadth and depth was observed after two AZD1222 doses relative to day 0 and relative to MenACWY recipients. Participants were mostly white British and included more females than males, and it was suggested by the authors that clonal diversity may have been underestimated. Conclusions about previously exposed vaccinees are limited, since just a handful of AZD1222 recipients were seropositive for SARS-CoV-2 at baseline. CD4 TCRs associated with the vaccine covered the entire spike protein, and the dominant responses were in regions 160-218 and 743-854. Reportedly, close to half of the unique spike-specific TCRs recognized epitopes lying outside the regions that are mutated in the B.1.351 and B.1.1.7 variants. Because no day 14 peak-response samples were available, repertoires were characterized only after the peak T cell response.

The CDR3 regions of human TCRbeta chains were subjected to immunosequencing. On the study's bioinformatics: TCRs in the repertoires were matched against a reference library of SARS-CoV-2-specific TCRs that had been generated with the MIRA antigen-specificity platform. Breadth was defined as the fraction of unique TCRs that were SARS-CoV-2-associated, and depth was defined as the fraction of total T cells that were SARS-CoV-2-associated. Using the MIRA data, every spike-specific TCR was mapped to the spike region that the TCR reacted to and assigned to either a CD4 or a CD8 class. Log10-transformed breadth and depth values were compared by one-way ANOVA with Sidak's multiple comparisons tests. Held by TCRdb, this immuneACCESS table contains in-frame sequences only and omits some clones. Under half of the omission traces to an unresolved V gene where checked; the cause of the rest is unknown. Clonal size and the V and J genes are those of that table, whereas D and trimming came from the DNA. Counted in this sample were 75,000 to 95,000 clones; 90% of them appeared once. The ten largest account for 3.5% to 5% of the sample.

The germline V gene specifies MNHEY as CDR1 and SVGEGT as CDR2. Between the V and J ends, shortened by 2 bases and 3 bases respectively, the junction contains 7 bases. The CDR3 goes from the cysteine to the phenylalanine over 13 residues. Only CDR3 DNA remains: 39 bases, in frame from the first base. The time point label of this sample denotes: baseline before first vaccination. Vaccinee samples were obtained from the UK trials COV001 and COV002, which included a single-blind randomized controlled phase 2/3 trial of AZD1222 (ChAdOx1 nCoV-19) in healthy adults. For TCRbeta chain sequencing, PBMC samples from trial participants were taken at day 0 and at day 28 after the second dose. A note on this clone: Which antigen it targets is not known. Nothing much larger sits one base from this clone, and base qualities are not available.

This chain joins TRBV6-2 or TRBV6-3 to TRBJ1-1; TRBD1 might be the D gene, on 6 matching bases. The input for sequencing was peripheral blood, taken on day 0 of AZD1222 vaccination. The source of this sequence is an adult in good health. CDR3 sequence: CASSYRGDTEAFF. The DNA reads TGTGCCAGCAGTTACAGGGGGGACACTGAAGCTTTCTTT.